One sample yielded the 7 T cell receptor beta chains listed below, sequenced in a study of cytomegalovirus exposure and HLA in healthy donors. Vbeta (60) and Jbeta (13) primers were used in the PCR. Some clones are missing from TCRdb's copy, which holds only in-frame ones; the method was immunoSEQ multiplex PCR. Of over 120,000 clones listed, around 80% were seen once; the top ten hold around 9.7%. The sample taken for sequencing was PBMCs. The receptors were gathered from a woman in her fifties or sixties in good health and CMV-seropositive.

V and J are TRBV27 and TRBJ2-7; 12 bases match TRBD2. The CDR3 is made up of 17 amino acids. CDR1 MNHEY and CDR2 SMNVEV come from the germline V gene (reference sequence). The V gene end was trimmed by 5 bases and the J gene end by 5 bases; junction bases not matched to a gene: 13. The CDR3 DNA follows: TGTGCCAGCAGTCCGCCGCCGGGACTAGCGGGTTCCCACGAGCAGTACTTC. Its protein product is CASSPPPGLAGSHEQYF.

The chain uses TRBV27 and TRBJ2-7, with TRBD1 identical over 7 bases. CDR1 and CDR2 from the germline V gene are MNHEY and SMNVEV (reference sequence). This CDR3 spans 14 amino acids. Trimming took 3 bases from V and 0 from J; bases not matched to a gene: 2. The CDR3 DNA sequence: TGTGCCAGCAGTTTTTCAGGGGGCTCCTACGAGCAGTACTTC. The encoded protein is CASSFSGGSYEQYF.

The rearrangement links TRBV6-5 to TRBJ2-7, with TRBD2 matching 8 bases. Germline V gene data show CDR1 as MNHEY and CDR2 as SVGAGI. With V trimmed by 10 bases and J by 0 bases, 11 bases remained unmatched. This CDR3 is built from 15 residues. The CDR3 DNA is TGTGCCACCAACCGGGGGGGGGAGGCCTCCTACGAGCAGTACTTC. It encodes CATNRGGEASYEQYF.

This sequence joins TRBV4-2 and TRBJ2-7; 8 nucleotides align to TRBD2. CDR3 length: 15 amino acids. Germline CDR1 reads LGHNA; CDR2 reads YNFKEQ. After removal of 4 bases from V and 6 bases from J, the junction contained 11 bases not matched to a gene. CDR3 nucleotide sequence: TGTGCCAGCAGCCCTCCAGACGGGGGGGTAAGCGAGCAGTACTTC. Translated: CASSPPDGGVSEQYF.

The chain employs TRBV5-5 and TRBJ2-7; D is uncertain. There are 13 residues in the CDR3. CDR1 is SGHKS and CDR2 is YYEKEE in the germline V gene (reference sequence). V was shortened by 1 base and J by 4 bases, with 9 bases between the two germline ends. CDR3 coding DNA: TGTGCCAGCAGCTTGTCCAGATATTACGAGCAGTACTTC. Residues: CASSLSRYYEQYF. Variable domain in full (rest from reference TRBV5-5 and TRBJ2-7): DAGVTQSPTHLIKTRGQQVTLRCSPISGHKSVSWYQQVLGQGPQFIFQYYEKEERGRGNFPDRFSARQFPNYSSELNVNALLLGDSALYLCASSLSRYYEQYFGPGTRLTVT.

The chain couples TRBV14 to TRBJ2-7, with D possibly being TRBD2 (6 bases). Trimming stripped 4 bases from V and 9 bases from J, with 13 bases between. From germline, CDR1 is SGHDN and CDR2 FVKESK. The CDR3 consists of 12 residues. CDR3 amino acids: CASSPGTGGQYF. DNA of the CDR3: TGTGCCAGCAGCCCCGGGACCGGGGGGCAGTACTTC.

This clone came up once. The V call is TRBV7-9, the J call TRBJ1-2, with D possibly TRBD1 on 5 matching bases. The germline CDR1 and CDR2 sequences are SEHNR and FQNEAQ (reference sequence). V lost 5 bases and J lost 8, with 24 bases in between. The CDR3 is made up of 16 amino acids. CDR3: CASSPELFRAGQGYTF. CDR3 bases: TGTGCCAGCAGCCCCGAACTTTTCAGGGCTGGACAAGGCTACACCTTC.